Shown below are 22 T cell receptor beta chains from a single sample sequenced in a study of blood T cell repertoires in COVID-19. Assay used: immunoSEQ multiplex PCR; TCRdb lists only in-frame clones, some missing. This table holds about 380,000 clones, approximately 88% found once. The sequenced material came from peripheral blood. All receptors derive from a man aged 40-49 years with acute or convalescent COVID-19.

The chain joins TRBV6-6 to TRBJ1-2; 10 bases match TRBD1. The CDR3 extends over 14 amino acids. The V segment lost 2 bases and the J segment 6 bases; nucleotides outside the gene matches: 3. In germline, CDR1 is MNHNY, CDR2 SVGAGI (reference sequence). CDR3 sequence reads: CASSYGGTGDGYTF. In nucleotides, the CDR3 is TGTGCCAGCAGTTACGGAGGGACAGGGGATGGCTACACCTTC.

This clone was counted a few times. The chain combines TRBV9 with TRBJ2-1; 9 nucleotides line up with TRBD1. The length of the CDR3 is 15 residues. J lost 9 bases, V lost 6 bases, and 13 bases had no gene match. CDR1 is SGDLS and CDR2 is YYNGEE in the germline V gene. In DNA, the CDR3 is TGTGCCAGCACCCCGGGGGGACAGGGTACTTCTGAGCAGTTCTTC. It encodes CASTPGGQGTSEQFF. Using reference TRBV9 and TRBJ2-1 for the parts outside the CDR3, the full variable domain is DSGVTQTPKHLITATGQRVTLRCSPRSGDLSVYWYQQSLDQGLQFLIQYYNGEERAKGNILERFSAQQFPDLHSELNLSSLELGDSALYFCASTPGGQGTSEQFFGPGTRLTVL.

V is TRBV2 and J is TRBJ2-7; 10 bases are a match to TRBD2. The CDR3 is made up of 15 amino acids. Germline V lookup: CDR1 SNHLY, CDR2 FYNNEI. J was trimmed by 5 bases and V by 7 bases; bases with no gene match: 11. The CDR3 DNA is TGTGCCAGCAAGAGCGCCGGACTAGCGGTCGACGAGCAGTACTTC. Translation gives CASKSAGLAVDEQYF.

This chain uses TRBV27 with TRBJ2-7, with 13 bases fitting TRBD2. J lost 11 bases, V lost 6 bases, and 7 bases had no gene match. The CDR3 consists of 13 residues. Germline lookup yields CDR1 MNHEY and CDR2 SMNVEV (reference sequence). CDR3 residues: CASSWGLAGLKYF. The CDR3 DNA sequence: TGTGCCAGCAGCTGGGGACTAGCGGGGCTCAAGTACTTC.

In its sample, this clone was seen once. The chain carries TRBV6-6 and TRBJ2-1; D is undetermined. From germline, CDR1 is MNHNY and CDR2 SVGAGI (reference sequence). The CDR3 is made up of 14 amino acids. Trimming shortened V by 7 bases and J by 0 bases, and 10 bases separated the two germline ends. This chain's CDR3 is CASTEVSSYNEQFF. The CDR3 DNA is TGTGCCAGCACCGAGGTGAGCTCCTACAATGAGCAGTTCTTC.

The chain joins TRBV12-3 or TRBV12-4 to TRBJ1-2; no firm D call. CDR3 length: 13 residues. V was shortened by 3 bases and J by 3 bases, with 8 bases between the two germline ends. In DNA form, the CDR3 reads TGTGCCAGCAGTTTTGGGCAAGACTATGGCTACACCTTC. As protein: CASSFGQDYGYTF.

The chain carries TRBV5-1 and TRBJ2-5; a weak D match, TRBD1 (5 bases). Germline V gives CDR1 SGHRS, CDR2 YFSETQ. V was trimmed by 3 bases and J by 2 bases, leaving 11 bases between them. The CDR3 extends over 14 amino acids. CDR3 bases: TGCGCCAGCAGCTGGGGCAGGGTTCAAGAGACCCAGTACTTC. As protein: CASSWGRVQETQYF.

This chain joins TRBV7-3 and TRBJ2-2; D may be TRBD1 (5 bases). The CDR3 sequence is 15 residues long. Trimming shortened V by 0 bases and J by 6 bases, and 11 bases separated the two germline ends. CDR1 and CDR2 (germline): SGHTA, FQGTGA. In nucleotides, the CDR3 is TGTGCCAGCAGCTTAACCAGGGATTCCGCCGGGGAGCTGTTTTTT. It yields the protein CASSLTRDSAGELFF.

This chain links TRBV30 with TRBJ2-7, with D possibly being TRBD2 (6 bases). This CDR3 comprises 15 residues. Germline loops: CDR1 GTSNPN, CDR2 SVGIG (reference sequence). The V end was cut by 2 bases, the J end by 3 bases, with 17 bases between. The DNA for the CDR3 is TGTGCCTGGAGTAGGCGTAGGGGAGGTCTCTACGAGCAGTACTTC. Translated, it gives CAWSRRRGGLYEQYF. Filled out from reference TRBV30 and TRBJ2-7, the complete variable domain reads SQTIHQWPATLVQPVGSPLSLECTVEGTSNPNLYWYRQAAGRGLQLLFYSVGIGQISSEVPQNLSASRPQDRQFILSSKKLLLSDSGFYLCAWSRRRGGLYEQYFGPGTRLTVT.

The gene calls are TRBV9 and TRBJ2-7; D might be TRBD1 (6 bases). Germline assignment: CDR1 SGDLS and CDR2 YYNGEE. CDR3 length: 15 amino acids. V was pared by 2 bases and J by 5 bases, with 17 bases between. This CDR3 is CASSVLFGGQNEQYF. The CDR3 bases are TGTGCCAGCAGCGTCCTTTTTGGGGGCCAGAACGAGCAGTACTTC.

The chain combines TRBV9 with TRBJ2-3, with D uncertain. Trimming pared 4 bases from V and 1 base from J, leaving 7 bases between. Germline assignment: CDR1 SGDLS and CDR2 YYNGEE. The CDR3 runs 13 residues. CDR3 in amino acids: CASSRDGTDTQYF. DNA of the CDR3: TGTGCCAGCAGCCGAGATGGCACAGATACGCAGTATTTT.

The V call is TRBV7-2, the J call TRBJ2-7; TRBD2 is a possible D gene (5 bases). The CDR3 spans 13 residues. CDR1 and CDR2 (germline): SGHTA, FQGNSA. Trimming cost V 5 bases and J 7 bases, with 15 bases left between them. The CDR3 here is CASSPGLLGEQYF. CDR3 nucleotides: TGTGCCAGCAGCCCAGGACTCTTGGGGGAGCAGTACTTC.

The chain employs TRBV2 and TRBJ2-7, with 10 positions matching TRBD2. In germline, CDR1 is SNHLY, CDR2 FYNNEI. Trimming removed 9 bases from V and 1 base from J; junction bases left unmatched: 6. The CDR3 has 14 residues. Written as DNA, the CDR3 is TGTGCCAGTGCTAGCGGGAGAATTTCCTACGAGCAGTACTTC. Translation: CASASGRISYEQYF.

On this clone: The sample holds other DNA sequences that translate to the same CDR3. The CDR3 nucleotides read TGCAGCGTTGATAACGGGGGCTACACCTTC. Translated, it gives CSVDNGGYTF. This chain connects TRBV29-1 to TRBJ1-2, with no clear D. Per germline, CDR1 SQVTM and CDR2 ANQGSEA. The CDR3 extends over 10 amino acids. With 3 bases removed from V and 8 bases from J, the gap between germline ends came to 7 bases.

This clone has only one observation. The chain links TRBV28 to TRBJ1-1; D unresolved. The V end lost 3 bases, the J end lost 4 bases, and 12 bases lay between the germline ends. Germline V CDR1 and CDR2: MDHEN, SYDVKM. This CDR3 region has 14 residues. CDR3: CASSLELEATEAFF. The CDR3 nucleotides read TGTGCCAGCAGTTTGGAGTTGGAGGCCACTGAAGCTTTCTTT.

The J gene is TRBJ1-4, the V gene TRBV3-1 (or the pseudogene TRBV3-2), with no clear D. This CDR3 is built from 13 residues. Trimming stripped 5 bases from V and 0 bases from J, with 4 bases between. The germline gives CDR1 LGHDT, CDR2 YNNKEL (reference sequence). In DNA, the CDR3 is TGTGCCAGCAGCTTCGCAACTAATGAAAAACTGTTTTTT. As protein: CASSFATNEKLFF.

The rearrangement joins TRBV5-1 to TRBJ1-2; no clear D gene. The CDR3 has 13 residues. CDR1 SGHRS and CDR2 YFSETQ come from the germline V gene. Trimming took 5 bases from V and 1 from J, leaving 9 bases between them. Here the CDR3 reads CASSLPSNYGYTF. The CDR3 nucleotides are TGCGCCAGCAGTCTACCAAGTAACTATGGCTACACCTTC.

The V call is TRBV12-3 or TRBV12-4, the J call TRBJ1-5, with TRBD1 as a possible D gene (5 bases). The CDR3 runs 12 residues. V shed 6 bases and J shed 5 bases, with 8 bases lying between them. CDR3 residues: CASSQGYQPQHF. The CDR3 DNA reads as TGTGCCAGCAGCCAGGGTTATCAGCCCCAGCATTTT.

This chain links TRBV6-5 with TRBJ2-7; D is perhaps TRBD2 (6 bases). The CDR3 runs to 15 residues. V gave up 6 bases and J gave up 0 bases, with 15 bases separating them. Per germline, CDR1 MNHEY and CDR2 SVGAGI. The CDR3 here is CASSRTTPSSYEQYF. Here the CDR3 DNA reads TGTGCCAGCAGCCGGACTACTCCGAGCTCCTACGAGCAGTACTTC.

This rearrangement joins TRBV7-3 to TRBJ2-7; no clear D. V lost 9 bases, J lost 3 bases, and 15 bases lay in between. The germline gives CDR1 SGHTA, CDR2 FQGTGA. CDR3 length: 13 amino acids. The CDR3 loop is CASTTKQNYEQYF. The DNA of the CDR3 is TGTGCCAGTACAACGAAACAGAACTACGAGCAGTACTTC.

The chain recombines TRBV20-1 with TRBJ2-1; maybe TRBD1 (6 bases). This CDR3 comprises 16 residues. Trimming removed 3 bases from V and 7 bases from J, with 22 bases in between. Germline V lookup: CDR1 DFQATT, CDR2 SNEGSKA (reference sequence). The CDR3 loop is CSASQRVQGNWNEQFF. The DNA of the CDR3 is TGCAGTGCTAGTCAACGGGTACAGGGAAACTGGAATGAGCAGTTCTTC.

The J gene is TRBJ2-7, the V gene TRBV28, with 13 positions matching TRBD2. CDR3 length: 15 residues. Trimming at V came to 5 bases and at J to 3 bases, leaving 4 bases not matched to a gene. CDR1 and CDR2 (germline): MDHEN, SYDVKM. CDR3: CASSRGTSGNYEQYF. In nucleotides, the CDR3 is TGTGCCAGCAGTCGGGGGACTAGCGGGAACTACGAGCAGTACTTC.